Included here is one T cell receptor beta chain sequence, with context. This sample stems from a study of blood T cell repertoires in COVID-19. The CDR3 runs to 11 residues. Germline V gene data show CDR1 as SGHVS and CDR2 as FQNEAQ. V lost 1 base, J lost 13 bases, and 11 bases lay in between. Repertoires were generated with immunoSEQ multiplex PCR, while TCRdb's copy carries only in-frame clones and drops some. Counted here are around 26,000 clones, about 83% occurring once; the ten biggest clones make up 8.8%. The rearrangement uses TRBV7-8 and TRBJ2-7; D unresolved. This clonotype was obtained from a human donor with active COVID-19. The donor label of this sample is uncertain. What was sequenced was peripheral blood. The CDR3 is CASSLGQVAYF. The CDR3 DNA is TGTGCCAGCAGCTTAGGTCAGGTGGCCTACTTC.